This TCR beta chain came from a study of blood T cell repertoires in COVID-19. Study information: Sources were T cells, B-cell-depleted T cells, or PBMCs; the material itself was cDNA or gDNA.

Participants were placed into cohorts based on the clinical history they reported. The data were produced by immunoSEQ multiplex PCR, yet TCRdb's version contains in-frame clones alone and is incomplete. Found here are about 250,000 clones, almost 85% of them singletons; the top ten hold about 9.3%. V was trimmed by 7 bases and J by 0 bases, leaving 7 bases between them. Germline CDR1 MNHEY, CDR2 SVGAGI. The CDR3 extends over 14 amino acids. The rearrangement uses TRBV6-5 and TRBJ1-6; D ambiguous. The sequenced material came from PBMCs or T cells enriched from blood (not recorded which). The clonotype comes from a woman in her forties or fifties with acute COVID-19. The chain's CDR3 is CASTWSSYNSPLHF. The DNA for the CDR3 is TGTGCCAGCACCTGGAGCTCCTATAATTCACCCCTCCACTTT.